Following are 6 T cell receptor beta chains from one sample sequenced in a study of blood T cell repertoires in COVID-19. Using immunoSEQ multiplex PCR, the repertoire was profiled, and TCRdb retains in-frame clones only, with some absent. The data hold hundreds of thousands of clones, with 85% to 90% observed a single time. Sequencing was done on a sample of peripheral blood. The receptors shown here come from a man over 45 with acute or convalescent COVID-19.

The genes are TRBV5-1 and TRBJ1-2, with no clear D. The germline CDR1 and CDR2 sequences are SGHRS and YFSETQ. CDR3 length: 17 residues. The V end lost 1 base, the J end lost 7 bases, and 23 bases lay between the germline ends. DNA for the CDR3: TGCGCCAGCAGCTTGTCTGTCAGAAATAAAGAAGTAACTGGCTACACCTTC. Protein sequence: CASSLSVRNKEVTGYTF. Variable domain in full (rest from reference TRBV5-1 and TRBJ1-2): KAGVTQTPRYLIKTRGQQVTLSCSPISGHRSVSWYQQTPGQGLQFLFEYFSETQRNKGNFPGRFSGRQFSNSRSEMNVSTLELGDSALYLCASSLSVRNKEVTGYTFGSGTRLTVV.

In its sample, this clone was seen once. This chain links TRBV14 with TRBJ2-7; TRBD1 aligns across 7 bases. This CDR3 is 17 amino acids long. Germline V gene sequence: CDR1 SGHDN, CDR2 FVKESK. V was pared by 2 bases and J by 2 bases, with 12 bases of the junction left unmatched. The CDR3 coding sequence is TGTGCCAGCAGCCAAAATTTGAGGCCAGGGGGTACCTACGAGCAGTACTTC. Translating gives CASSQNLRPGGTYEQYF.

This clone was counted between two and nine times. The chain uses TRBV10-1 and TRBJ1-2; 7 bases are a match to TRBD1. The CDR3 spans 12 residues. The junction had 7 bases not matched to a gene; V was cut back by 10 bases and J by 5 bases. Germline values: CDR1 WNHNN, CDR2 SYGVQD (reference sequence). CDR3 in amino acids: CANRGGAYGYTF. CDR3 DNA sequence: TGCGCCAACAGGGGAGGCGCATATGGCTACACCTTC.

The rearrangement uses TRBV2 and TRBJ1-5; D remains unclear. This CDR3 is built from 14 residues. Germline CDR1 and CDR2: SNHLY and FYNNEI. V dropped 3 bases and J dropped 5 bases, with 11 bases sitting between them. The CDR3 DNA is TGTGCCAGCAGTGACTGGGCAAGAGATCAGCCCCAGCATTTT. Its translation is CASSDWARDQPQHF.

The V gene is TRBV30, the J gene TRBJ1-3; D might be TRBD1 (5 bases). Trimming removed 3 bases from V and 0 bases from J, with 12 bases in between. Germline CDR1 GTSNPN, CDR2 SVGIG (reference sequence). The CDR3 is 15 amino acids. The CDR3 here is CAWSAWGYSGNTIYF. CDR3 in DNA: TGTGCCTGGAGCGCATGGGGCTACTCTGGAAACACCATATATTTT.

The chain uses TRBV7-2 and TRBJ1-6; D possibly corresponds to TRBD1 (5 bases). The CDR3 spans 12 residues. CDR1 and CDR2 from the germline V gene are SGHTA and FQGNSA. V was shortened by 1 base and J by 15 bases, with 10 bases between the two germline ends. Written as DNA, the CDR3 is TGTGCCAGCAGCTTAGGGGGGGGTCACCTCCACTTT. Translation gives CASSLGGGHLHF.